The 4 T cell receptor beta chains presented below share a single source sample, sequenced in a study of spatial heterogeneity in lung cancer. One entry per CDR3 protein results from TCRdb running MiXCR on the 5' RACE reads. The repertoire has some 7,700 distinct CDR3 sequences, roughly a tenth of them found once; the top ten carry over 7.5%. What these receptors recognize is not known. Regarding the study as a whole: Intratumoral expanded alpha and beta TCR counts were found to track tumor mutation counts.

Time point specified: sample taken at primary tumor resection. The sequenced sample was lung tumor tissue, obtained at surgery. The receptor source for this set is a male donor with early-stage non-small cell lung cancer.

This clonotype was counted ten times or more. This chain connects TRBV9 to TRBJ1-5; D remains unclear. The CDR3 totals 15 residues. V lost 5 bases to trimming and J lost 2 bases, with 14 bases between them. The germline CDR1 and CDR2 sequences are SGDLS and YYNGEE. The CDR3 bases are TGTGCCAGCAGTCGAGACGGTGAACGCAATCAGCCCCAGCATTTT. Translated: CASSRDGERNQPQHF.

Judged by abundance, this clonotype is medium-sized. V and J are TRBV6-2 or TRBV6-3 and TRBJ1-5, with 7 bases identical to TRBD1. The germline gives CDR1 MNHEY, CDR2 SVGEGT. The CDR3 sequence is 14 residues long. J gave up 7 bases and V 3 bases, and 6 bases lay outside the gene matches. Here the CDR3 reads CASSYIGGGQPQHF. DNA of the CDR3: TGTGCCAGCAGTTATATAGGGGGCGGACAGCCCCAGCATTTT.

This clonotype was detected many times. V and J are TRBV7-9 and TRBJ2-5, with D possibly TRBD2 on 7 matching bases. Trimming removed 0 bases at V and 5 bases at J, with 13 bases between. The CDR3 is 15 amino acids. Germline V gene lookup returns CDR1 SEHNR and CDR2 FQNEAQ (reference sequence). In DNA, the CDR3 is TGTGCCAGCAGCTTAGCTACAGGGAGGGTCGAGACCCAGTACTTC. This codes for CASSLATGRVETQYF.

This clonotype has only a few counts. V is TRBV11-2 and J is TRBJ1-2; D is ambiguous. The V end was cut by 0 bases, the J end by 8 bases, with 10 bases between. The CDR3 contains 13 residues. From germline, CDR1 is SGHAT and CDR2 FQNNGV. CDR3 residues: CASSLDAGIGYTF. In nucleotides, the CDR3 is TGTGCCAGCAGCTTAGATGCCGGGATCGGCTACACCTTC. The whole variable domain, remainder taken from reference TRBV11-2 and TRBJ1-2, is EAGVAQSPRYKIIEKRQSVAFWCNPISGHATLYWYQQILGQGPKLLIQFQNNGVVDDSQLPKDRFSAERLKGVDSTLKIQPAKLEDSAVYLCASSLDAGIGYTFGSGTRLTVV.